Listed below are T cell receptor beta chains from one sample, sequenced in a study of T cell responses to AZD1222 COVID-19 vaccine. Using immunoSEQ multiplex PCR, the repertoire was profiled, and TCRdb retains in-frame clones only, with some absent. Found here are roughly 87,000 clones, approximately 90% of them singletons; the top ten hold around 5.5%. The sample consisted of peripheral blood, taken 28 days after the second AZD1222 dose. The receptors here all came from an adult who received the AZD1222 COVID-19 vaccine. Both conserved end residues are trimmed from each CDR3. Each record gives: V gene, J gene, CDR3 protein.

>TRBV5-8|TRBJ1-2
ASSLNERSPFYGYT
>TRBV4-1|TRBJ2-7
ASSPKRETYEQY
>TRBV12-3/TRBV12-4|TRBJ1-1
ASSSRTPNNA
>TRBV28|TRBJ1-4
ASAQGGGEKLF
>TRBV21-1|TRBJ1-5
ASSTHYRDRGHDQPQH
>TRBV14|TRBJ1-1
ASSQGILTEAF
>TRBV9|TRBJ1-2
ASSVDGGSYGYT
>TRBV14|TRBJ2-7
ASSQDTAGPGQY
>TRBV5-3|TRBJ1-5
ARSFWLPQASNQPQH
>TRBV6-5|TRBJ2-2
ASSQWTGELF
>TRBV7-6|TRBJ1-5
ASSPRTAKNQPQH
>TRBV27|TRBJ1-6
ASSLRDRVLKSPLH
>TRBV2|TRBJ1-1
ASSLSQGTEAF
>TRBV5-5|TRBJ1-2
ASSLAGSTNYGYT
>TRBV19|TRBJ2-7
ASSAPKGMYEQY
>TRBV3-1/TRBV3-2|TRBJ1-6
ASSLRDRGLASPLH
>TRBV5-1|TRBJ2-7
ASSTGPERLYEQY
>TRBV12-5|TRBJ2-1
ASGFVRYNEQF
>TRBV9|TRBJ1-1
ASSPGGGMNTEAF
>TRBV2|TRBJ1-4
ASRRQGVEKLF
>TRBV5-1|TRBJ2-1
ASPPGGFLYNEQF
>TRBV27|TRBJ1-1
ASSPMGLNTEAF
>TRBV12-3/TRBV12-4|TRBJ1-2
ASSGGQNYGYT
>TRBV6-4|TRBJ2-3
ASSDSGGATDTQY
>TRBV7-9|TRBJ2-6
ASSVVVGAANVLT
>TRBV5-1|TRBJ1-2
ASSSRENSPPQGYGYT
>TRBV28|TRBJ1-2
ASSLGGQNYGYT
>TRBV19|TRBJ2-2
ASRILAGYLGANTGELF
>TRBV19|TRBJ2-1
ASTSTVSSYNEQF
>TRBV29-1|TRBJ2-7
SVHPRGTAEQY
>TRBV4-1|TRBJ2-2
ASSLKVNTGELF
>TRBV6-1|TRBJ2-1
ASSEAWGQSSYNEQF
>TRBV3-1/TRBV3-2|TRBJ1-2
ASSNGDLRGYGYT
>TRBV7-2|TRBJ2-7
ASRLSGLSSYEQY
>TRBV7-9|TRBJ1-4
ASSAYRGSGRTNEKLF
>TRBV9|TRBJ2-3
ASSPGGLATDTQY
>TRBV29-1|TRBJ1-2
GTGGSGVPGYT
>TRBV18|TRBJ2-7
ASSQNPYEQY
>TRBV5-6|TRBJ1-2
ASSLDRGYGYT
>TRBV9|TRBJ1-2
ASSLDYRQGPNPNYGYT
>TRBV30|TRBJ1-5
AWSVRGHQPQH
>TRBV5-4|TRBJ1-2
ASSLDHLYGYT
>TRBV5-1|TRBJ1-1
ASGEQQNTEAF
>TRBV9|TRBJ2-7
ASSVGLAGWEQY
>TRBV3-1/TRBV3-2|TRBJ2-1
ASSQEVQSKQF
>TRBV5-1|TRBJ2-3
ASSFERRDTQY
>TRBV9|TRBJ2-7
ASSPWRDGEQY
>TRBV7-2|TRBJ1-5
ASSLYGQDNQPQH
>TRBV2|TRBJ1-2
ASSPGRIGGYT